The clone carrying this T cell receptor beta chain appeared once. What it binds is not known. Sample time point: baseline pretreatment blood. Treatment of the sample: 15 Gy SBRT to primary tumor, nephrectomy 4 weeks later. After SBRT, blood was collected at 2 and 4 weeks, plus baseline. The tumor was a clear cell renal cell carcinoma. The germline gives CDR1 MNHNS, CDR2 SASEGT. V lost 2 bases and J 3 bases, leaving 10 bases between the germline ends. CDR3 length: 14 residues. The data stem from a study of radiation and T cells in renal cell carcinoma. Study summary: Nephrectomy followed 15 Gy stereotactic body radiation by 4 weeks.

Sequenced by immunoSEQ multiplex PCR; TCRdb stores in-frame clones only, minus some. The sample consists of approximately 63,000 clones, around 78% of them appearing once. Findings of the study overall: Top tumor clonotypes rose in blood 2 weeks post-radiation, then contracted.

The receptor's source is a man aged 60-69 years with renal cell carcinoma. This specimen consisted of blood, obtained from a patient whose treatment included radiotherapy and nephrectomy. The rearrangement uses TRBV6-1 and TRBJ1-2, with D perhaps matching TRBD1 (6 bases). CDR3 bases: TGTGCCAGCAGTGAAAGGACAGCCCACTATGGCTACACCTTC. Its translation: CASSERTAHYGYTF.